This TCR beta chain was identified in a study of T cells in Graves' hyperthyroidism and ophthalmopathy. As to this clonotype: The target antigen is unknown.

Absence of ophthalmopathy progression within 18 months defined stable Graves' hyperthyroidism. Diagnosis rested on symptoms, serum thyroxine and TRAb, thyroid ultrasound, and orbital computed tomography. The TCR beta CDR3 regions underwent amplification using RNA transcripts as the source. HTBI primers drove first-round RT-PCR of the TCR CDR3. MiXCR was run by TCRdb on the multiplex PCR reads, yielding one entry per CDR3 protein. This sample carries 300,000 to 350,000 distinct CDR3 sequences, roughly 15% of them seen once, and the ten largest clones take roughly 33%. Study results and caveats: Most thyroid clonotypes expanded above 0.001 appeared in blood too.

J lost 5 bases, V lost 9 bases, and 2 bases had no gene match. This CDR3 spans 13 amino acids. Per germline, CDR1 KGHDR and CDR2 SFDVKD. The chain couples TRBV24-1 to TRBJ2-1; 11 nucleotides line up with TRBD1. The receptor was derived from a man aged 25-45 years with Graves' hyperthyroidism. Source material: blood. The CDR3 sequence: CATGQGADNEQFF. The CDR3 bases are TGTGCCACCGGACAGGGGGCAGACAATGAGCAGTTCTTC.